This T cell receptor beta chain is from a study of T cell responses to AZD1222 COVID-19 vaccine. Whole-study findings and limits: As reported, nearly half of all spike-specific TCRs target variant regions that are unmutated. Spike-specific TCR breadth rose after two AZD1222 doses, and depth rose as well.

To note about this clone: What it recognizes is unknown.

This CDR3 spans 15 amino acids. Germline assignment: CDR1 SGHRS and CDR2 YFSETQ. After removal of 5 bases from V and 3 bases from J, the junction contained 7 bases not matched to a gene. Generated by immunoSEQ multiplex PCR, the TCRdb table keeps only in-frame clones and is missing some. The table includes over 90,000 clones, more than 85% detected once. The chain uses TRBV5-1 and TRBJ1-3; the match to TRBD1 covers 8 bases. This TCR derives from an adult in good health. Here the sequenced sample was peripheral blood, taken on day 0 of AZD1222 vaccination. The CDR3 bases are TGCGCCAGCAGGAAAGGACAGGGTGATGGAAACACCATATATTTT. Its protein is CASRKGQGDGNTIYF.